This T cell receptor (beta chain) was identified during a study of brain T cells in children with intractable seizures. Surgery cases with the highest brain T cell transcript signatures were chosen for sequencing. Sequencing used immunoSEQ multiplex PCR; TCRdb keeps in-frame clones, though not all of them. The repertoire holds about 76,000 clones, 85% to 95% seen once, with around 1.4% in the top ten. The V gene's germline CDR1 is SGHVS and CDR2 FQNEAQ. The CDR3 totals 15 residues. Trimming removed 1 base from V and 9 bases from J; junction bases left unmatched: 4. The chain employs TRBV7-8 and TRBJ2-1, with TRBD2 identical over 12 bases. The clonotype was recovered from a boy in the first two years of life with tuberous sclerosis and intractable seizures. Sequencing used peripheral blood, obtained at surgery. CDR3 DNA sequence: TGTGCCAGCAGCTTAGGACTAGCGGGAGTGGCTGAGCAGTTCTTC. This encodes CASSLGLAGVAEQFF.